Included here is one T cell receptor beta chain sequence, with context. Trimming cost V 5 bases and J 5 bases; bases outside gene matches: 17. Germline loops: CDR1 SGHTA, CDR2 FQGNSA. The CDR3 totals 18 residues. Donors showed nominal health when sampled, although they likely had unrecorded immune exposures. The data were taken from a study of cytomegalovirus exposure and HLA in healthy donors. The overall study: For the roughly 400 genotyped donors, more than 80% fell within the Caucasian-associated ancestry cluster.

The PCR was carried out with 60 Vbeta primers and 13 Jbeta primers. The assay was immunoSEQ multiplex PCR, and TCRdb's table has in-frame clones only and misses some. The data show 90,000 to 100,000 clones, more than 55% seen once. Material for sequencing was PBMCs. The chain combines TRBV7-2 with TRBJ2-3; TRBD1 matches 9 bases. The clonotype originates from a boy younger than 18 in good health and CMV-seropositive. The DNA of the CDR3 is TGTGCCAGCAGCCGCTCCATCTCGACAGGGGGGATCGGAGATACGCAGTATTTT. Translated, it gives CASSRSISTGGIGDTQYF.